This T cell receptor beta chain was recorded in a study of T-cell reconstitution after alpha-beta-depleted transplantation in children. This clonotype was observed at least ten times. What it binds is unknown. Library preparation (for TCRbeta) was performed with unique molecular identifiers. TCRdb re-derived calls from the PCR reads in MiXCR, one entry per CDR3 protein. The sample holds 200,000 to 250,000 distinct CDR3 sequences, around 7.5% seen once. Findings and caveats of the study: By about two months after transplant, alpha-beta T cells reportedly arose from several hundred graft clones that had expanded. High day-60 TCRbeta diversity in some patients came from surviving recipient T cells and thymic progenitors.

The clonotype originates from a male patient aged 10-17 years who had a stem cell transplant for acute lymphoblastic leukemia, so the T cells may come from the graft donor. The sample in question was PBMCs, mostly from graft donor cells, obtained 180 days after TCRalphabeta/CD19-depleted stem cell transplant.

In DNA form, the CDR3 reads TGTGCCAGCAGCTTCTCAGGGGAACAGCCCCAGCATTTT. Protein: CASSFSGEQPQHF. This chain connects TRBV7-9 to TRBJ1-5; D is possibly TRBD1 (6 bases). Germline V gene lookup returns CDR1 SEHNR and CDR2 FQNEAQ (reference sequence). This CDR3 is 13 amino acids long. Trimming left V 3 bases short and J 7 bases short, with 10 bases between.